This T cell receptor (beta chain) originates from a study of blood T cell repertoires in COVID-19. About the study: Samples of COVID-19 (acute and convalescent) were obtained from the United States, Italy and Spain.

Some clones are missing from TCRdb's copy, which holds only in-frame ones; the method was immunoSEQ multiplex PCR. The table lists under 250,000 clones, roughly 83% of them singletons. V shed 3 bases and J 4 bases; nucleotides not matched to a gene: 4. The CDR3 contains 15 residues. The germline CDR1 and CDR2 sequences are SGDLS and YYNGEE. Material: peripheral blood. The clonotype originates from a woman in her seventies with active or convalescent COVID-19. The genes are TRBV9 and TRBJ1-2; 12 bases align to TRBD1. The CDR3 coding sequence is TGTGCCAGCAGCGAGGGGACAGGGGGCGGCTATGGCTACACCTTC. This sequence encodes CASSEGTGGGYGYTF.